A selection of T cell receptor beta chains follows, all from one sample in a study of Graves' ophthalmopathy and Graves' hyperthyroidism. Each CDR3 protein gets one entry after TCRdb re-called the multiplex PCR reads with MiXCR. Of about 700,000 distinct CDR3 sequences in the sample, 35% to 50% were seen once. The specimen was peripheral blood. All receptors derive from an adult man with Graves' ophthalmopathy. Each CDR3 is given with its conserved first and last residue. The order of the fields is J gene, D gene, CDR3 length, V gene, clone size, CDR3 DNA, CDR3 protein. D genes are given only for firm matches. The size of a clone is reported for some rows only, either as once, few or many, or as a class for expanded clones.

J gene: TRBJ2-6; D gene: .; CDR3 length: 15; V gene: TRBV7-2; clone size: many; CDR3 DNA: TGTGCCAGCAGCCTCCTCCGCTCTGGGGCCAACGTCCTGACTTTC; CDR3 protein: CASSLLRSGANVLTF
J gene: TRBJ1-6; D gene: .; CDR3 length: 14; V gene: TRBV9; clone size: .; CDR3 DNA: TGTGCCAGCAGCCAGGGACACCATAATTCACCCCTCCACTTT; CDR3 protein: CASSQGHHNSPLHF
J gene: TRBJ1-1; D gene: .; CDR3 length: 15; V gene: TRBV24-1; clone size: .; CDR3 DNA: TGTGCCAGCAGCCCCCGGTGGGGGGGCTACACTGAAGCTTTCTTT; CDR3 protein: CASSPRWGGYTEAFF
J gene: TRBJ1-2; D gene: .; CDR3 length: 15; V gene: TRBV19; clone size: many; CDR3 DNA: TGTGCCAGCAGCCTTGGACAGCAGCAAAACTATGGCTACACCTTC; CDR3 protein: CASSLGQQQNYGYTF
J gene: TRBJ2-5; D gene: TRBD2; CDR3 length: 16; V gene: TRBV7-9; clone size: .; CDR3 DNA: TGTGCCAGCAGCCCTTATACCGGGAGGGTGGAAGAGACCCAGTACTTC; CDR3 protein: CASSPYTGRVEETQYF
J gene: TRBJ2-5; D gene: .; CDR3 length: 14; V gene: TRBV20-1; clone size: .; CDR3 DNA: TGCAGTGCTCCAGAACAAAGACAGAAAGAGACCCAGTACTTC; CDR3 protein: CSAPEQRQKETQYF
J gene: TRBJ1-1; D gene: .; CDR3 length: 16; V gene: TRBV10-3; clone size: .; CDR3 DNA: TGTGCCAGCAGTTACAAGGGCAGCCCGCGGACCACTGAAGCTTTCTTT; CDR3 protein: CASSYKGSPRTTEAFF
J gene: TRBJ1-1; D gene: TRBD1; CDR3 length: 13; V gene: TRBV9; clone size: .; CDR3 DNA: TGTGCCAGCAGCCCAGGGGGCAGGACTGAAGCTCTCTTT; CDR3 protein: CASSPGGRTEALF
J gene: TRBJ1-2; D gene: TRBD1; CDR3 length: 14; V gene: TRBV9; clone size: .; CDR3 DNA: TGTGCCAGCAGCCAAAATGGACAGGGGGATGGCTACACCTTC; CDR3 protein: CASSQNGQGDGYTF
J gene: TRBJ1-1; D gene: TRBD1; CDR3 length: 13; V gene: TRBV7-9; clone size: .; CDR3 DNA: TGTGCCAGCAGCCAGGGACAGGGGAACGAAGCTTTCTTT; CDR3 protein: CASSQGQGNEAFF
J gene: TRBJ2-5; D gene: .; CDR3 length: 14; V gene: TRBV10-3; clone size: .; CDR3 DNA: TGTGCCACGCGAAAAAGAGGGGACCAAGAGACCCAGTACTTC; CDR3 protein: CATRKRGDQETQYF
J gene: TRBJ1-3; D gene: TRBD1; CDR3 length: 17; V gene: TRBV10-3; clone size: few; CDR3 DNA: TGTGCCAGCAGTTACGCGCGACAGGGATTCTCTGGAAACACCATATATTTT; CDR3 protein: CASSYARQGFSGNTIYF
J gene: TRBJ1-2; D gene: .; CDR3 length: 15; V gene: TRBV4-1; clone size: few; CDR3 DNA: TGCGCCAGCAGCCAAGATATCGGGGTCGACTATGGCTACACCTTC; CDR3 protein: CASSQDIGVDYGYTF
J gene: TRBJ2-5; D gene: .; CDR3 length: 16; V gene: TRBV7-2; clone size: many; CDR3 DNA: TGTGCCAGCAGCCCCGCCTCGGACAGGCGGGGAGAGACCCAGTACTTC; CDR3 protein: CASSPASDRRGETQYF
J gene: TRBJ2-5; D gene: TRBD2; CDR3 length: 16; V gene: TRBV11-2; clone size: .; CDR3 DNA: TGTGCCAGCAGCTTGTTAGCGGGAGCCGTGGAAGAGACCCAGTACTTC; CDR3 protein: CASSLLAGAVEETQYF
J gene: TRBJ1-4; D gene: .; CDR3 length: 12; V gene: TRBV10-3; clone size: .; CDR3 DNA: TGTGCCATCAGCGGGGCGGATGAAAAACTGTTTTTT; CDR3 protein: CAISGADEKLFF
J gene: TRBJ1-2; D gene: .; CDR3 length: 14; V gene: TRBV9; clone size: .; CDR3 DNA: TGTGCCAGCAGCGTGCCTAGGACAGACTATGGCTACACCTTC; CDR3 protein: CASSVPRTDYGYTF
J gene: TRBJ2-7; D gene: .; CDR3 length: 11; V gene: TRBV29-1; clone size: many; CDR3 DNA: TGCAGCGTTGAAGACCTGTACGAGCAGTACTTC; CDR3 protein: CSVEDLYEQYF
J gene: TRBJ1-2; D gene: .; CDR3 length: 18; V gene: TRBV7-2; clone size: few; CDR3 DNA: TGTGCCAGCAGCAACGAGGACGGCAGGGGCAGAGTTAACTATGGCTACACCTTC; CDR3 protein: CASSNEDGRGRVNYGYTF
J gene: TRBJ2-2; D gene: .; CDR3 length: 17; V gene: TRBV7-9; clone size: few; CDR3 DNA: TGTGCCAGCAGTTCCCTGGGCAGGGACGTGAACACCGGGGAGCTGTTTTTT; CDR3 protein: CASSSLGRDVNTGELFF
J gene: TRBJ1-6; D gene: TRBD1; CDR3 length: 14; V gene: TRBV12-3/TRBV12-4; clone size: many; CDR3 DNA: TGTGCCAGCAGTCCGGACAGGGGTAATTCACCCCTCCACTTT; CDR3 protein: CASSPDRGNSPLHF
J gene: TRBJ2-6; D gene: .; CDR3 length: 15; V gene: TRBV7-3; clone size: .; CDR3 DNA: TGTGCCAGCAGCTTACCACACTCTGGGGCCAACGTCCTGACTTTC; CDR3 protein: CASSLPHSGANVLTF
J gene: TRBJ1-1; D gene: .; CDR3 length: 16; V gene: TRBV7-3; clone size: many; CDR3 DNA: TGTGCCAGCAGCCCCAACGGACAGCTTATGAACACTGAAGCTTTCTTT; CDR3 protein: CASSPNGQLMNTEAFF
J gene: TRBJ2-5; D gene: .; CDR3 length: 17; V gene: TRBV12-3/TRBV12-4; clone size: .; CDR3 DNA: TGTGCCAGCAGTTTGGAGAGCGGTGGGGGTTTAAGGGAGACCCAGTACTTC; CDR3 protein: CASSLESGGGLRETQYF
J gene: TRBJ1-6; D gene: TRBD1; CDR3 length: 14; V gene: TRBV20-1; clone size: many; CDR3 DNA: TGCAGTGCCCCGCCGGACAGGGGGCAATCACCCCTCCACTTT; CDR3 protein: CSAPPDRGQSPLHF
J gene: TRBJ2-6; D gene: .; CDR3 length: 16; V gene: TRBV15; clone size: many; CDR3 DNA: TGTGCCACCAGCAGAGATCTGAGCGGCGGTGCCAACGTCCTGACTTTC; CDR3 protein: CATSRDLSGGANVLTF
J gene: TRBJ2-5; D gene: .; CDR3 length: 14; V gene: TRBV3-1; clone size: .; CDR3 DNA: TGTGCCAGCAGTTGCTCGATCCCGGGAGAGACCCAGTACTTC; CDR3 protein: CASSCSIPGETQYF
J gene: TRBJ2-2; D gene: .; CDR3 length: 15; V gene: TRBV25-1; clone size: .; CDR3 DNA: TGTGCCAGCAGTTACTCGAGACAATCCACCGGGGAGCTGTTTTTT; CDR3 protein: CASSYSRQSTGELFF
J gene: TRBJ1-1; D gene: TRBD1; CDR3 length: 15; V gene: TRBV7-2; clone size: few; CDR3 DNA: TGTGCCAGCAGCTTAATGGGACAGGTTGTCCCTGAAGCTTTCTTT; CDR3 protein: CASSLMGQVVPEAFF
J gene: TRBJ2-5; D gene: TRBD1; CDR3 length: 16; V gene: TRBV2; clone size: .; CDR3 DNA: TGTGCCTGGAGTGCCACCGGGACAGGGTTCCAAGAGACCCAGTACTTC; CDR3 protein: CAWSATGTGFQETQYF
J gene: TRBJ1-1; D gene: .; CDR3 length: 15; V gene: TRBV10-3; clone size: many; CDR3 DNA: TGTGCCACCGGTCGCCCGAGAGGGGACGACACTGAAGCTTTCTTT; CDR3 protein: CATGRPRGDDTEAFF
J gene: TRBJ2-5; D gene: .; CDR3 length: 15; V gene: TRBV9; clone size: .; CDR3 DNA: TGTGCCAGCAGCGTAGCAGGGGCCCACCAAGAGACCCAGTACTTC; CDR3 protein: CASSVAGAHQETQYF
J gene: TRBJ2-2; D gene: TRBD1; CDR3 length: 15; V gene: TRBV19; clone size: .; CDR3 DNA: TGTGCCAGTAGTCGCACACAGGGGTCCGCCGGGGAGCTGTTTTTT; CDR3 protein: CASSRTQGSAGELFF
J gene: TRBJ1-3; D gene: TRBD1; CDR3 length: 21; V gene: TRBV7-9; clone size: .; CDR3 DNA: TGTGCCAGCAGCGTACCCCAAAGGGGGGACAGGGGGTTCGTAGTTGGAAACACCATATATTTT; CDR3 protein: CASSVPQRGDRGFVVGNTIYF
J gene: TRBJ2-5; D gene: TRBD1; CDR3 length: 15; V gene: TRBV10-3; clone size: once; CDR3 DNA: TGTGCCATCAGTGAGACTCTCCGGGACAGGGGGACCCAGTACTTC; CDR3 protein: CAISETLRDRGTQYF
J gene: TRBJ2-5; D gene: TRBD1; CDR3 length: 16; V gene: TRBV7-9; clone size: .; CDR3 DNA: TGTGCCAGCAGCAAGACCCCGGGACAGGAGGGAGAGACCCAGTACTTC; CDR3 protein: CASSKTPGQEGETQYF
J gene: TRBJ2-7; D gene: .; CDR3 length: 15; V gene: TRBV7-9; clone size: .; CDR3 DNA: TGCGCCAGCAGCCAAGACTTCGCAGGATCCTACGAGCAGTACTTC; CDR3 protein: CASSQDFAGSYEQYF
J gene: TRBJ2-7; D gene: .; CDR3 length: 15; V gene: TRBV6-2/TRBV6-3; clone size: .; CDR3 DNA: TGTGCCAGCAGTTACCGGGACGGGAGCTCCTACGAGCAGTACTTC; CDR3 protein: CASSYRDGSSYEQYF
J gene: TRBJ1-5; D gene: .; CDR3 length: 12; V gene: TRBV20-1; clone size: .; CDR3 DNA: TGCAGTGCTAGATCCGGTAGTCGCGCCCAGCATTTT; CDR3 protein: CSARSGSRAQHF
J gene: TRBJ2-7; D gene: .; CDR3 length: 17; V gene: TRBV9; clone size: few; CDR3 DNA: TGTGCCAGCAGCGTAGCCCCCTCTGGAGACTATGCGATGGAGCAGTACTTC; CDR3 protein: CASSVAPSGDYAMEQYF
J gene: TRBJ2-5; D gene: TRBD2; CDR3 length: 16; V gene: TRBV7-2; clone size: .; CDR3 DNA: TGTGCCAGCAGTTTCCTAGCGGGGGAAAACCAAGAGACCCAGTACTTC; CDR3 protein: CASSFLAGENQETQYF
J gene: TRBJ1-2; D gene: TRBD1; CDR3 length: 15; V gene: TRBV19; clone size: few; CDR3 DNA: TGTGCCTGGAGTGTACGGGACAGGGAATTCTATGGCTACACCTTC; CDR3 protein: CAWSVRDREFYGYTF
J gene: TRBJ2-5; D gene: TRBD2; CDR3 length: 15; V gene: TRBV19; clone size: many; CDR3 DNA: TGTGCCAGTAGCACGAGCGGGAGTATGGGGGAGACCCAGTACTTC; CDR3 protein: CASSTSGSMGETQYF
J gene: TRBJ2-2; D gene: TRBD1; CDR3 length: 14; V gene: TRBV10-3; clone size: many; CDR3 DNA: TGTGCCATCAGAACAGGGGTAAACACCGGGGAGCTGTTTTTT; CDR3 protein: CAIRTGVNTGELFF
J gene: TRBJ1-2; D gene: TRBD1; CDR3 length: 16; V gene: TRBV4-2; clone size: .; CDR3 DNA: TGTGCCAGCAGCCCCTCACCCCCGGGACAGTCTTTGAGCTACACCTTC; CDR3 protein: CASSPSPPGQSLSYTF
J gene: TRBJ2-2; D gene: TRBD1; CDR3 length: 15; V gene: TRBV25-1; clone size: .; CDR3 DNA: TGTGCCAGCAGCACAGGGGGGAGCGATACCGGGGAGCTGTTTTTT; CDR3 protein: CASSTGGSDTGELFF
J gene: TRBJ2-7; D gene: .; CDR3 length: 13; V gene: TRBV2; clone size: many; CDR3 DNA: TGTGCCAGCAGAGAAACTTACTCCTACGAGCAGTACTTC; CDR3 protein: CASRETYSYEQYF
J gene: TRBJ1-4; D gene: .; CDR3 length: 12; V gene: TRBV2; clone size: many; CDR3 DNA: TGTGCCAGCAGCGCAACTAATGAAAAACTGTTTTTT; CDR3 protein: CASSATNEKLFF
J gene: TRBJ1-1; D gene: .; CDR3 length: 14; V gene: TRBV29-1; clone size: many; CDR3 DNA: TGCAGCGTTGGGAAGGGGTCGGGGGAAACTGAAGCTTTCTTT; CDR3 protein: CSVGKGSGETEAFF